The 20 T cell receptor beta chains below all came from one sample that was sequenced in a study of T cells in Graves' hyperthyroidism and ophthalmopathy. There were TCR beta CDR3 regions amplified from RNA transcripts. HTBI primers were the set used in a first-round RT-PCR of the TCR CDR3. TCRdb fed the multiplex PCR reads into MiXCR, producing one record per CDR3 protein. The table lists around 760,000 distinct CDR3 sequences, about 35% of them singletons, with approximately 31% in the top ten. Sequenced material: blood. These receptors came from a woman in her forties with Graves' hyperthyroidism.

This clonotype was observed many times. The chain is built from TRBV24-1 and TRBJ1-5; TRBD1 agrees at 11 bases. The V gene end was trimmed by 3 bases and the J gene end by 5 bases; junction bases not matched to a gene: 2. Germline assignment: CDR1 KGHDR and CDR2 SFDVKD. The CDR3 has 15 amino acids. CDR3 DNA sequence: TGTGCCACCAGTGATGGGACAGGGGGGTATCAGCCCCAGCATTTT. Translation: CATSDGTGGYQPQHF.

The V call is TRBV7-2, the J call TRBJ2-7; D gene uncertain. There are 15 residues in the CDR3. Germline-derived CDR1 and CDR2 are SGHTA and FQGNSA. V was cut by 5 bases and J by 3 bases, with 17 bases left in between. CDR3 residues: CASSAWFGSGYEQYF. CDR3 sequence (DNA): TGTGCCAGCAGCGCCTGGTTCGGGTCCGGCTACGAGCAGTACTTC.

This clonotype has at least ten counts. The gene calls are TRBV11-2 and TRBJ2-5; D unresolved. The CDR3 runs 14 residues. Trimming removed 0 bases from V and 1 base from J, with 6 bases in between. Germline V gives CDR1 SGHAT, CDR2 FQNNGV. The CDR3 DNA sequence: TGTGCCAGCAGCTTAGATCGACCCCAAGAGACCCAGTACTTC. It specifies CASSLDRPQETQYF.

This clonotype showed up just a few times. The rearrangement joins TRBV15 to TRBJ1-5, with D hard to call. Germline CDR1 is LNHNV and CDR2 is YYDKDF (reference sequence). The CDR3 consists of 15 residues. The V gene lost 1 base and the J gene lost 5 bases, with 12 bases spanning the gap. CDR3 sequence: CATSRGRGWDQPQHF. The CDR3 DNA follows: TGTGCCACCAGCAGAGGCCGGGGTTGGGATCAGCCCCAGCATTTT.

The table lists this clonotype with a few counts. This chain joins TRBV6-2 or TRBV6-3 and TRBJ1-2; the D gene is possibly TRBD1 (5 bases). The V gene's germline CDR1 is MNHEY and CDR2 SVGEGT. V lost 2 bases to trimming and J lost 2 bases, with 9 bases between them. This CDR3 comprises 14 residues. Here the CDR3 reads CASSYARENYGYTF. Written as DNA, the CDR3 is TGTGCCAGCAGTTACGCCAGGGAGAACTATGGCTACACCTTC.

A word on this clonotype: This clone may be a read error of a much larger clone one base away. The chain couples TRBV5-1 to TRBJ1-1, with D uncertain. The CDR3 is 14 amino acids. The germline CDR1 and CDR2 sequences are SGHRS and YFSETQ. CDR3 region: CAGSLVSSNTEAFF. As DNA, the CDR3 is TGCGCCGGCAGCTTGGTCTCCTCGAACACTGAAGCTTTCTTT.

This clonotype was observed many times. The chain carries TRBV15 and TRBJ2-7, with D perhaps given as TRBD1 or TRBD2 (5 bases each). Germline assignment: CDR1 LNHNV and CDR2 YYDKDF (reference sequence). The ends were cut back, 5 bases at V and 0 bases at J, with 17 bases in the middle. There are 16 residues in the CDR3. The CDR3 reads CATSPRGAGSSYEQYF. DNA for the CDR3: TGTGCCACCAGCCCCCGAGGGGCAGGGAGCTCCTACGAGCAGTACTTC. The variable domain in full, completed from reference TRBV15 and TRBJ2-7, reads DAMVIQNPRYQVTQFGKPVTLSCSQTLNHNVMYWYQQKSSQAPKLLFHYYDKDFNNEADTPDNFQSRRPNTSFCFLDIRSPGLGDTAMYLCATSPRGAGSSYEQYFGPGTRLTVT.

V and J are TRBV9 and TRBJ2-3; D is unclear. The CDR3 is 13 residues long. Trimming shortened V by 4 bases and J by 2 bases, and 8 bases separated the two germline ends. Germline values: CDR1 SGDLS, CDR2 YYNGEE. The CDR3 nucleotides read TGTGCCAGCAGCTTAATTGTCACAGATACGCAGTATTTT. Translation gives CASSLIVTDTQYF.

The V call is TRBV13, the J call TRBJ2-7, with D tentatively TRBD1 (6 bases). Germline V CDR1 and CDR2: PRHDT, FYEKMQ (reference sequence). The CDR3 is 14 residues long. The germline V and J ends were trimmed by 5 bases and 6 bases, with 17 bases remaining between them. CDR3 protein: CASSLQKQGVEQYF. DNA of the CDR3: TGTGCCAGCAGCCTACAAAAACAGGGCGTCGAGCAGTACTTC.

In this sample, this clonotype turned up a few times. This rearrangement joins TRBV5-5 to TRBJ2-7; TRBD1 aligns across 7 bases. Germline CDR1 reads SGHKS; CDR2 reads YYEKEE (reference sequence). Trimming took 5 bases from V and 0 from J; bases not matched to a gene: 8. CDR3 size: 15 residues. The CDR3 loop reads CASSRQGVGSYEQYF. CDR3 in DNA: TGTGCCAGCAGTAGACAGGGCGTGGGCTCCTACGAGCAGTACTTC. The whole variable domain, filled in from reference TRBV5-5 and TRBJ2-7, reads DAGVTQSPTHLIKTRGQQVTLRCSPISGHKSVSWYQQVLGQGPQFIFQYYEKEERGRGNFPDRFSARQFPNYSSELNVNALLLGDSALYLCASSRQGVGSYEQYFGPGTRLTVT.

This sequence joins TRBV28 and TRBJ2-2, with TRBD1 identical over 8 bases. The CDR3 length is 18 residues. V was clipped by 6 bases and J by 6 bases; unmatched bases: 18. From germline, CDR1 is MDHEN and CDR2 SYDVKM. DNA for the CDR3: TGTGCCAGCAGACCTACCCTCCGACAGGGGAAGTTTGCCGGGGAGCTGTTTTTT. Protein product: CASRPTLRQGKFAGELFF.

The V gene is TRBV12-3 or TRBV12-4, the J gene TRBJ2-7, with unresolved D. The CDR3 loop spans 14 amino acids. V gave up 0 bases and J gave up 6 bases, with 12 bases separating them. For the CDR3, the DNA is TGTGCCAGCAGTTTAGCGCCCTTGTTGGGCGAGCAGTACTTC. Amino acid sequence: CASSLAPLLGEQYF.

In the case of this clonotype: Its ends do not fully match the called genes, so a read error is possible. This chain joins TRBV25-1 and TRBJ1-2, with D hard to call. The germline gives CDR1 MGHDK, CDR2 SYGVNS. The CDR3 has 12 amino acids. This CDR3 is CASSSDVYGHTF. The DNA of the CDR3 is TGTGCCAGCAGTTCAGACGTCTATGGCCACACCTTC.

This clonotype has a count of ten or more. V is TRBV20-1 and J is TRBJ1-5; D gene unclear. Germline loops: CDR1 DFQATT, CDR2 SNEGSKA (reference sequence). V shed 5 bases and J shed 0 bases, with 5 bases lying between them. The CDR3 totals 12 residues. The CDR3 loop reads CSAVSSNQPQHF. The CDR3 DNA sequence: TGCAGTGCTGTGAGTAGCAATCAGCCCCAGCATTTT.

The chain uses TRBV6-5 and TRBJ1-4; TRBD1 might be the D (5 bases). Trimming cost V 5 bases and J 5 bases, with 9 bases left between them. This CDR3 is built from 13 residues. Germline V CDR1 and CDR2: MNHEY, SVGAGI. CDR3 sequence: CASSVNRNEKLFF. The CDR3 DNA sequence: TGTGCCAGCAGTGTGAACAGGAATGAAAAACTGTTTTTT.

The chain carries TRBV7-8 and TRBJ1-4, with D possibly being TRBD1 (5 bases). Trimming shortened V by 3 bases and J by 5 bases, and 16 bases separated the two germline ends. Per the germline V gene, CDR1 is SGHVS and CDR2 is FQNEAQ. The CDR3 runs 16 residues. The CDR3 here is CASSLGRGEQNEKLFF. CDR3 bases: TGTGCCAGCAGCTTGGGACGCGGCGAGCAGAATGAAAAACTGTTTTTT. Full variable domain (missing parts from reference TRBV7-8 and TRBJ1-4): GAGVSQSPRYKVAKRGQDVALRCDPISGHVSLFWYQQALGQGPEFLTYFQNEAQLDKSGLPSDRFFAERPEGSVSTLKIQRTQQEDSAVYLCASSLGRGEQNEKLFFGSGTQLSVL.

Here the CDR3 DNA reads TGTGCCAGCAGCCCCGGGACGGGGACGGCCTACGAGCAGTACTTC. Translated, it gives CASSPGTGTAYEQYF. J is TRBJ2-7 and V is TRBV11-2; tentatively, D is TRBD1 or TRBD2 (5 bases each). V gave up 5 bases and J gave up 2 bases, with 16 bases separating them. Germline V lookup: CDR1 SGHAT, CDR2 FQNNGV. CDR3 length: 15 amino acids.

There are many counts of this clonotype. The rearrangement uses TRBV7-9 and TRBJ1-1, with D hard to call. V was shortened by 3 bases and J by 1 base, with 9 bases between the two germline ends. This CDR3 region has 14 residues. Germline V gives CDR1 SEHNR, CDR2 FQNEAQ (reference sequence). CDR3: CASSFWRENTEAFF. The DNA for the CDR3 is TGTGCCAGCAGCTTCTGGCGGGAGAACACTGAAGCTTTCTTT. The complete variable domain, with remaining parts taken from reference TRBV7-9 and TRBJ1-1, reads DTGVSQNPRHKITKRGQNVTFRCDPISEHNRLYWYRQTLGQGPEFLTYFQNEAQLEKSRLLSDRFSAERPKGSFSTLEIQRTEQGDSAMYLCASSFWRENTEAFFGQGTRLTVV.

This clonotype was recorded once. The rearrangement uses TRBV7-9 and TRBJ2-7; the D gene is possibly TRBD1 (6 bases). The germline V gene has CDR1 SEHNR and CDR2 FQNEAQ (reference sequence). The CDR3 has 12 amino acids. Trimming took off 11 bases at V and 5 bases at J, with 16 bases between the two ends. The CDR3 loop is CALRGPGDEQYF. The CDR3 DNA sequence: TGTGCCCTACGGGGACCAGGGGACGAGCAGTACTTC.

Comments on this clonotype: A much bigger clone sits one base away, suggesting this may be a read error. The chain joins TRBV4-2 to TRBJ2-2; D unresolved. Germline V gene sequence: CDR1 LGHNA, CDR2 YNFKEQ. The length of the CDR3 is 15 residues. V was cut by 1 base and J by 5 bases, with 11 bases left in between. This CDR3 reads CASSQVIAVTGELFF. CDR3 nucleotides: TGTGCCAGCAGCCAAGTTATCGCGGTAACCGGGGAGCTGTTTTTT.